This section outlines one TCR beta chain sequence together with its context. The sample is drawn from a study of blood T cell repertoires in COVID-19. The protocol was immunoSEQ multiplex PCR, while the TCRdb copy is restricted to in-frame clones and leaves out a portion. The table includes around 450,000 clones, about nine tenths detected once. This TCR was sampled from a woman between 18 and 30 years old who had recovered from COVID-19. The sequenced sample was PBMCs or T cells enriched from blood (not recorded which).

The CDR3 coding sequence is TGTGCCAGCAGTTTGGGCAGAACGACCGGGGAGCTGTTTTTT. This sequence encodes CASSLGRTTGELFF. V is TRBV27 and J is TRBJ2-2, with D hard to call. The V gene's germline CDR1 is MNHEY and CDR2 SMNVEV (reference sequence). CDR3 length: 14 residues. Trimming cost V 3 bases and J 5 bases, with 10 bases left between them.